This TCR beta chain is from a study of T cells in Graves' hyperthyroidism and ophthalmopathy. No progression to ophthalmopathy during 18 months of follow-up defined stable disease. A patient was excluded if there was uncontrolled infection, other autoimmune disease, pregnancy or lactation. The PBMCs studied were ones that came from about 10 ml fresh peripheral blood. Trimming left V 7 bases short and J 1 base short, with 14 bases between. This CDR3 has 14 residues. Amplification of TCR beta CDR3 regions was performed using RNA transcripts as template. First-round RT-PCR of the TCR CDR3 relied on the HTBI primer set. TCRdb re-called the multiplex PCR reads with MiXCR, one entry per CDR3 protein. The sample lists around 290,000 distinct CDR3 sequences, roughly 13% occurring once. Study findings and constraints: Model-based prediction identified ophthalmopathy a median roughly 5.9 months prior to its onset.

This clonotype was seen many times. Its specificity is unknown. Input material: blood. The receptor was isolated from a woman aged 40 to 50 with Graves' hyperthyroidism. This chain joins TRBV12-3 or TRBV12-4 and TRBJ2-7; D is uncertain. CDR3 in amino acids: CASTHSAGSYEQYF. The CDR3 coding sequence is TGTGCCAGCACCCATTCAGCCGGTTCCTACGAGCAGTACTTC.